The present T cell receptor (beta chain) was sequenced within a study of technical replicates of blood from several donors. Trimming stripped 7 bases from V and 5 bases from J, with 6 bases between. Germline V gene data show CDR1 as ENHRY and CDR2 as SYGVKD. CDR3 length: 11 amino acids. The repertoire was sequenced with immunoSEQ multiplex PCR; TCRdb's copy has only in-frame clones and lacks some. Of about 76,000 clones in the sample, roughly 94% were seen once. V and J are TRBV10-3 and TRBJ2-1; weak D call: TRBD1 (5 bases). This TCR was recovered from a human donor in good health. Sequencing used T cells isolated from PBMCs. The CDR3 protein is CAITGNNEQFF. CDR3 bases: TGTGCCATCACAGGGAACAATGAGCAGTTCTTC.